This TCR beta chain was identified during a study of blood T cell repertoires in COVID-19. Overall study context: The cDNA or gDNA used as material had been derived from T cells, B-cell-depleted T cells, or PBMCs.

Study processing details: Reference gene primer amplification yielded estimated nucleated cell counts. Generated by immunoSEQ multiplex PCR, the TCRdb table keeps only in-frame clones and is missing some. That table is the source of V, J and clone size, and D and trimming were worked out from the DNA. The sample holds about 200,000 clones; just under 90% are singletons and the top ten take roughly 4%. Enrollees, 18 to 89 years old, lived in 24 US areas. Germline lookup yields CDR1 SGHVS and CDR2 FNYEAQ. The CDR3 spans 16 residues. Losses at the gene ends were 5 bases for V and 7 bases for J; bases not matched to a gene: 10.

The sequence came from a woman aged 30 to 39 with acute COVID-19. V is TRBV7-6 and J is TRBJ2-1; TRBD1 aligns across 11 bases. Sequencing was done on a sample of PBMCs or T cells enriched from blood (not recorded which). The CDR3 reads CASSVDRGHPGNEQFF. In DNA, the CDR3 is TGTGCCAGCAGCGTGGACAGGGGGCACCCGGGGAATGAGCAGTTCTTC. Full variable domain (remainder filled in from reference TRBV7-6 and TRBJ2-1): GAGVSQSPRYKVTKRGQDVALRCDPISGHVSLYWYRQALGQGPEFLTYFNYEAQQDKSGLPNDRFSAERPEGSISTLTIQRTEQRDSAMYRCASSVDRGHPGNEQFFGPGTRLTVL.